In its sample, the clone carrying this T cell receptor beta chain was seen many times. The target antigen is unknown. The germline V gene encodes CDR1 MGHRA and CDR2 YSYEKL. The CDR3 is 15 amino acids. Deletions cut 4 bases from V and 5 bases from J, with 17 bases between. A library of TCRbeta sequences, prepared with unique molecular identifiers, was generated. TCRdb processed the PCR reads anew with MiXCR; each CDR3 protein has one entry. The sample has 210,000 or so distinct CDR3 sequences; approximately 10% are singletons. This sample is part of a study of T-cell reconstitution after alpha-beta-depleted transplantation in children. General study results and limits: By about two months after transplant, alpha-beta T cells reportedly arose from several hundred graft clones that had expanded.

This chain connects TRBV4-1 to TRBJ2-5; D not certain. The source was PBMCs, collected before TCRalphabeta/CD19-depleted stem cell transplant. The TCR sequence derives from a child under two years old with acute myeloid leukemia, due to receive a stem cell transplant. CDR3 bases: TGCGCCAGCAGCCCACATGAAACTGGGGTGGAGACCCAGTACTTC. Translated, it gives CASSPHETGVETQYF.